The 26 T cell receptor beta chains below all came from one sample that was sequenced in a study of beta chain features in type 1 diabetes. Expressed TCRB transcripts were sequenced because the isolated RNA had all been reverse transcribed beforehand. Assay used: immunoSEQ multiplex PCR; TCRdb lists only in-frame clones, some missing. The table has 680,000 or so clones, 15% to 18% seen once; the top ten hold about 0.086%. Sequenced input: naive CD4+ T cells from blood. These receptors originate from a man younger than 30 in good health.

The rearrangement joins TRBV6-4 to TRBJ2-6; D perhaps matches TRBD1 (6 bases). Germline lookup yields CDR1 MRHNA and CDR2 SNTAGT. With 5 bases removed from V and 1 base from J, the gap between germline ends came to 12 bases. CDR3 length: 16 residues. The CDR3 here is CASSHFTGSGANVLTF. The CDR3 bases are TGTGCCAGCAGTCACTTTACAGGGTCTGGGGCCAACGTCCTGACTTTC.

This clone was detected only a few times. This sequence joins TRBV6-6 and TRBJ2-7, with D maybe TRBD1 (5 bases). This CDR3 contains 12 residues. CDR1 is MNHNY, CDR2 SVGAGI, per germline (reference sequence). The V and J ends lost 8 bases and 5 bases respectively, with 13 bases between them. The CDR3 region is CASAKGSHEQYF. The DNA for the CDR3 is TGTGCCAGCGCGAAGGGGTCCCACGAGCAGTACTTC.

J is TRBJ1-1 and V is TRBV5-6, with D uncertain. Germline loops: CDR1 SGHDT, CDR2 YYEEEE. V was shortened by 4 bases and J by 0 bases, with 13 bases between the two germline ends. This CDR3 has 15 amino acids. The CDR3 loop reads CASSPAGRLNTEAFF. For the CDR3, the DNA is TGTGCCAGCAGCCCGGCGGGAAGACTGAACACTGAAGCTTTCTTT.

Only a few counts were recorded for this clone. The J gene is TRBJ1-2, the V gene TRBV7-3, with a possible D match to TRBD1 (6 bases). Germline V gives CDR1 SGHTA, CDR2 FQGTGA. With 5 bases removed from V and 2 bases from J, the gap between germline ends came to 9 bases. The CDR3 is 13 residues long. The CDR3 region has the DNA TGTGCCAGCAGCACTACAGGGAACTATGGCTACACCTTC. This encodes CASSTTGNYGYTF.

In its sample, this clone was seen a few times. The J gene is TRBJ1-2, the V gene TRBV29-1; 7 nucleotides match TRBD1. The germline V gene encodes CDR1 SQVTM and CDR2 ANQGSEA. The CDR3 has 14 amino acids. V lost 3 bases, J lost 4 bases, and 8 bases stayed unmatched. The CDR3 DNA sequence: TGCAGCGTTGAGTTCAGGGGGGCAGGCTATGGCTACACCTTC. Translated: CSVEFRGAGYGYTF.

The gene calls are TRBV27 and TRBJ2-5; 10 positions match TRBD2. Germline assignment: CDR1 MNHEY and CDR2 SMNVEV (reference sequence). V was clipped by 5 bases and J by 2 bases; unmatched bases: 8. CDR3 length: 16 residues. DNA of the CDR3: TGTGCCAGCAGTCAGAGACTAGCGGGCCCACAAGAGACCCAGTACTTC. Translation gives CASSQRLAGPQETQYF.

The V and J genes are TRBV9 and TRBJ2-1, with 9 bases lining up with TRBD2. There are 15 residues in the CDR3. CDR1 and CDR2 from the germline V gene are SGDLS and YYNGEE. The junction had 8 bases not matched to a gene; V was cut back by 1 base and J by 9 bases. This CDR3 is CASSVTPAGGSEQFF. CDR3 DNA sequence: TGTGCCAGCAGCGTAACTCCAGCGGGAGGTTCTGAGCAGTTCTTC.

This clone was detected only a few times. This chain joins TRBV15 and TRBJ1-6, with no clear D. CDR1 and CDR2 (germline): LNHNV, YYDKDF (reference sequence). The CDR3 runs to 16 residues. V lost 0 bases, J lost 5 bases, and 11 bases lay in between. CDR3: CATSRDRTRDNSPLHF. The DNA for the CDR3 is TGTGCCACCAGCAGAGATAGGACCCGGGATAATTCACCCCTCCACTTT.

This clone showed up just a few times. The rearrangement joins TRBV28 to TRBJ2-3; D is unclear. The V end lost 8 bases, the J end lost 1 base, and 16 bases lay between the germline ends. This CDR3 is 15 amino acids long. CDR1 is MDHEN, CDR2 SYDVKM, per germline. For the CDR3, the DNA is TGTGCCAGCGGGTACTGGGCCCTGGGCACAGATACGCAGTATTTT. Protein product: CASGYWALGTDTQYF.

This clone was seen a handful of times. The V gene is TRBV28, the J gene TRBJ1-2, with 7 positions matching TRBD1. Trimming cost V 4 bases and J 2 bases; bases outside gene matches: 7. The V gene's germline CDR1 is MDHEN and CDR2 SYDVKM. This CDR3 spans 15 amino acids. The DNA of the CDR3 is TGTGCCAGCAGTTCGACCAACAGGGGAAACTATGGCTACACCTTC. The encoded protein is CASSSTNRGNYGYTF.

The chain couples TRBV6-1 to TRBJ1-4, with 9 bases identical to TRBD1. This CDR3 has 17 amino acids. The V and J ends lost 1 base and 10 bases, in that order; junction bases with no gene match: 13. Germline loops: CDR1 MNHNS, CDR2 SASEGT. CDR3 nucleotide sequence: TGTGCCAGCAGTGAAGGGCATCCGGGACAGGGTGGGGGAAAACTGTTTTTT. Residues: CASSEGHPGQGGGKLFF.

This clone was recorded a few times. CDR3: CATGGLAYYEQYF. In DNA form, the CDR3 reads TGTGCCACAGGGGGACTAGCTTATTACGAGCAGTACTTC. The genes are TRBV10-3 and TRBJ2-7, with TRBD2 matching over 9 bases. The V gene end was trimmed by 10 bases and the J gene end by 4 bases; junction bases not matched to a gene: 8. CDR1 ENHRY and CDR2 SYGVKD come from the germline V gene. The CDR3 is 13 amino acids.

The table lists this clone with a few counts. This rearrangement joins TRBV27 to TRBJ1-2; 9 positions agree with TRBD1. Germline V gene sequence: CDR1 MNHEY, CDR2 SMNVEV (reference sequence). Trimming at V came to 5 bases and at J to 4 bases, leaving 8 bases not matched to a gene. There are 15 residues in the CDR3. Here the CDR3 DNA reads TGTGCCAGCAGTCCATCGACAGGGGGGGGCTATGGCTACACCTTC. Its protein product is CASSPSTGGGYGYTF.

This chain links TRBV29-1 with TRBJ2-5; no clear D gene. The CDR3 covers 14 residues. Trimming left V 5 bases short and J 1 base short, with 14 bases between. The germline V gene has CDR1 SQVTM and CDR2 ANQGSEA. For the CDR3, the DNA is TGCAGCGTTTCCGTGGGCGGTGTCCAAGAGACCCAGTACTTC. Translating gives CSVSVGGVQETQYF.

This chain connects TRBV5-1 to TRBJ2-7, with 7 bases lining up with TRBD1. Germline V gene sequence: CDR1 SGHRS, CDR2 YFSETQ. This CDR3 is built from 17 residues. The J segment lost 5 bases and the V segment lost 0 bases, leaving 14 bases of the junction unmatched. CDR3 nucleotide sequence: TGCGCCAGCAGCTTGGAACGGTCGACAGGGCGCTTCAACGAGCAGTACTTC. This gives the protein CASSLERSTGRFNEQYF.

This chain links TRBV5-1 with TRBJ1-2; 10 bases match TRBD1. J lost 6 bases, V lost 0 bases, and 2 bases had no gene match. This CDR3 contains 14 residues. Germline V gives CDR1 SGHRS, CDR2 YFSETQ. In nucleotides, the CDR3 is TGCGCCAGCAGCTTGGGACAGGGGGCTCATGGCTACACCTTC. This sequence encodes CASSLGQGAHGYTF.

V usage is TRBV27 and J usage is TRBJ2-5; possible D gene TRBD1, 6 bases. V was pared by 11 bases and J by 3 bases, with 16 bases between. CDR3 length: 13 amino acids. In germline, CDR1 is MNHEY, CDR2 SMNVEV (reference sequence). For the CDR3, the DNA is TGTGCCGGCAACTCCCCAGGGGAAGAGACCCAGTACTTC. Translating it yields CAGNSPGEETQYF.

The CDR3 loop is CASSEGGGSYNEQFF. In DNA, the CDR3 is TGTGCCAGCAGTGAAGGGGGGGGATCCTACAATGAGCAGTTCTTC. The chain is built from TRBV6-1 and TRBJ2-1, with 7 nucleotides matching TRBD2. Germline-derived CDR1 and CDR2 are MNHNS and SASEGT. The CDR3 consists of 15 residues. With 1 base clipped from V and 1 base from J, the junction kept 1 base outside the gene matches.

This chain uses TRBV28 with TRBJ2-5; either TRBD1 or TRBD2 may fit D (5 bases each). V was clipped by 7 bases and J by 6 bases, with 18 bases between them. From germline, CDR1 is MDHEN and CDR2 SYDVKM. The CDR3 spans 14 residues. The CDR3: CASKTRGRGQTQYF. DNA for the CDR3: TGTGCCAGCAAAACGCGTGGAAGGGGACAGACCCAGTACTTC.

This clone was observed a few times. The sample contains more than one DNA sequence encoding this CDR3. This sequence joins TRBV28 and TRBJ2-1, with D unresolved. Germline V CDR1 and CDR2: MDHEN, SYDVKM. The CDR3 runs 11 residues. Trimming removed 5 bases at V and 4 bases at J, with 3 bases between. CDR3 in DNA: TGTGCCAGCAGTAGATACAATGAGCAGTTCTTC. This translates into CASSRYNEQFF. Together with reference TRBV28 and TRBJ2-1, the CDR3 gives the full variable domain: DVKVTQSSRYLVKRTGEKVFLECVQDMDHENMFWYRQDPGLGLRLIYFSYDVKMKEKGDIPEGYSVSREKKERFSLILESASTNQTSMYLCASSRYNEQFFGPGTRLTVL.

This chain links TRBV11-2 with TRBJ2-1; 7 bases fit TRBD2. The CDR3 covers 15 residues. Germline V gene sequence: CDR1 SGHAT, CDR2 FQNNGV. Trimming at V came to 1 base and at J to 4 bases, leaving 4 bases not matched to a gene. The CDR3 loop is CASSLGLANYNEQFF. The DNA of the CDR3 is TGTGCCAGCAGCTTAGGACTAGCTAATTACAATGAGCAGTTCTTC.

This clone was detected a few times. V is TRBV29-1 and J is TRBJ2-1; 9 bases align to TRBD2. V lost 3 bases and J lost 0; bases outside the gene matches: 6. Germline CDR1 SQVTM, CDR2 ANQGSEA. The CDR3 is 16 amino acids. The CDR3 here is CSVEGSGSFSYNEQFF. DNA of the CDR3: TGCAGCGTTGAGGGTAGCGGGAGTTTCTCCTACAATGAGCAGTTCTTC.

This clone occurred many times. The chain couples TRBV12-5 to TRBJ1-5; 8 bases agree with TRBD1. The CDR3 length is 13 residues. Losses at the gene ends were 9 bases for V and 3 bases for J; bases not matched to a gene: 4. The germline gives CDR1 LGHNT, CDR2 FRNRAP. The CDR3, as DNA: TGTGCTAGCGGGACAGGAGACAATCAGCCCCAGCATTTT. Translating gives CASGTGDNQPQHF. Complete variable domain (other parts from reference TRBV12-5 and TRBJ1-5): DARVTQTPRHKVTEMGQEVTMRCQPILGHNTVFWYRQTMMQGLELLAYFRNRAPLDDSGMPKDRFSAEMPDATLATLKIQPSEPRDSAVYFCASGTGDNQPQHFGDGTRLSIL.

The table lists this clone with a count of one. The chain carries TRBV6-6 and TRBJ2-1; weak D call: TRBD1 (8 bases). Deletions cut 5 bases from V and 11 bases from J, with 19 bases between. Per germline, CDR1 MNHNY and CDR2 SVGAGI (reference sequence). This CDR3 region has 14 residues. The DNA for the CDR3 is TGTGCCAGCAGTACTACAGGGGGGGGGAACCAGCAGTTCTTC. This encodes CASSTTGGGNQQFF.

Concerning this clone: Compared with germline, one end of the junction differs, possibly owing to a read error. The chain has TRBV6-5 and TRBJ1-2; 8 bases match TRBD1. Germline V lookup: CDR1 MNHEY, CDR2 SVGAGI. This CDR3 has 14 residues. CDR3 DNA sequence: TGTGACAGCAGTTACCTGGACAGGGCCTATGGCTACACCTTC. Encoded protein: CDSSYLDRAYGYTF.

CDR3 protein: CAWSVKAGNGSPLHF. Written as DNA, the CDR3 is TGTGCCTGGAGTGTAAAGGCAGGGAATGGTTCACCCCTCCACTTT. The chain couples TRBV30 to TRBJ1-6; a weak D match, TRBD1 (5 bases). The CDR3 has 15 residues. Germline assignment: CDR1 GTSNPN and CDR2 SVGIG (reference sequence). Trimming removed 0 bases at V and 9 bases at J, with 15 bases between.